A single sample is the source of the 16 T cell receptor beta chains below, sequenced in a study of blood T cell repertoires in COVID-19. Here immunoSEQ multiplex PCR was the method, and the copy in TCRdb shows in-frame clones only, minus some. The sample holds 200,000 to 250,000 clones; about 93% are singletons and the top ten take approximately 2%. Sequenced sample: PBMCs or T cells enriched from blood (not recorded which). Receptors were obtained from a woman younger than 35 who had recovered from COVID-19.

The chain recombines TRBV19 with TRBJ1-5, with 12 nucleotides matching TRBD1. V lost 6 bases and J lost 6; bases outside the gene matches: 12. The V gene's germline CDR1 is LNHDA and CDR2 SQIVND (reference sequence). The length of the CDR3 is 17 residues. The CDR3 nucleotides are TGTGCCAGTAGATTCGGGACAGGGGGCCGCACCAGTCAGCCCCAGCATTTT. It specifies CASRFGTGGRTSQPQHF.

The chain combines TRBV29-1 with TRBJ2-7; D is unresolved. V lost 5 bases and J lost 4, with 12 bases in between. This CDR3 spans 12 amino acids. CDR1 and CDR2 (germline): SQVTM, ANQGSEA. As DNA, the CDR3 is TGCAGCGTTATGTCAGGATCATACGAGCAGTACTTC. Translation: CSVMSGSYEQYF.

The V call is TRBV7-8, the J call TRBJ1-5; TRBD1 is a possible D gene (6 bases). The CDR3 length is 14 residues. Trimming cost V 3 bases and J 7 bases, with 13 bases left between them. Germline values: CDR1 SGHVS, CDR2 FQNEAQ. CDR3: CASSLASGGQPQHF. The CDR3 DNA follows: TGTGCCAGCAGCTTGGCCTCGGGGGGCCAGCCCCAGCATTTT.

The chain joins TRBV27 to TRBJ2-3, with a weak D call TRBD1 (6 bases). Trimming shortened V by 5 bases and J by 3 bases, and 12 bases separated the two germline ends. The CDR3 contains 14 residues. Germline-derived CDR1 and CDR2 are MNHEY and SMNVEV (reference sequence). CDR3: CASSTGSRTDTQYF. CDR3 bases: TGTGCCAGCAGTACAGGGAGCCGGACAGATACGCAGTATTTT.

V and J are TRBV6-2 or TRBV6-3 and TRBJ2-7; D gene uncertain. This CDR3 region has 15 residues. V gave up 1 base and J gave up 2 bases, with 12 bases separating them. CDR1 and CDR2 from the germline V gene are MNHEY and SVGEGT. CDR3 protein: CASSYYADNTYEQYF. The CDR3 DNA sequence: TGTGCCAGCAGTTACTACGCAGACAACACCTACGAGCAGTACTTC.

This clone has at least ten counts. The chain links TRBV10-2 to TRBJ2-2; TRBD1 aligns across 7 bases. Germline assignment: CDR1 WSHSY and CDR2 SAAADI. V trimming: 0 bases; J trimming: 5 bases; junction bases outside the gene matches: 9. There are 17 residues in the CDR3. CDR3 sequence: CASSESIFDRETGELFF. The CDR3 DNA reads TGCGCCAGCAGTGAGTCGATTTTTGACAGGGAAACCGGGGAGCTGTTTTTT.

This clone was counted between two and nine times. This sample includes further DNA sequences coding for the same CDR3. The V call is TRBV10-3, the J call TRBJ1-5; 7 bases are a match to TRBD1. The CDR3 consists of 15 residues. Germline CDR1 is ENHRY and CDR2 is SYGVKD. V trimming: 0 bases; J trimming: 1 base; junction bases outside the gene matches: 0. CDR3 coding DNA: TGTGCCATCAGTGAGTCGGGACAGAGCAATCAGCCCCAGCATTTT. Its translation: CAISESGQSNQPQHF.

The chain uses TRBV5-1 and TRBJ1-1; D may be TRBD1 (6 bases). Per germline, CDR1 SGHRS and CDR2 YFSETQ. The CDR3 extends over 11 amino acids. V gave up 6 bases and J gave up 8 bases, with 11 bases separating them. The DNA of the CDR3 is TGCGCCAGCATCAAGGGGGACGAAGCTTTCTTT. It is translated as CASIKGDEAFF.

The chain recombines TRBV5-1 with TRBJ2-7; possibly TRBD2 for D (6 bases). Germline V gene lookup returns CDR1 SGHRS and CDR2 YFSETQ. The germline V and J ends were trimmed by 4 bases and 10 bases, with 18 bases remaining between them. The CDR3 contains 13 residues. Written as DNA, the CDR3 is TGCGCCAGCAGCGCGACTAGGGGTGCCCAACAGTACTTC. It encodes CASSATRGAQQYF.

The chain recombines TRBV7-2 with TRBJ1-4; no clear D. This CDR3 contains 14 residues. In germline, CDR1 is SGHTA, CDR2 FQGNSA. V was shortened by 5 bases and J by 6 bases, with 13 bases between the two germline ends. CDR3 loop: CASSPDGLHEKLFF. Here the CDR3 DNA reads TGTGCCAGCAGCCCCGACGGACTCCATGAAAAACTGTTTTTT.

This clone was observed a few times. The genes are TRBV27 and TRBJ2-1; maybe TRBD1 (6 bases). CDR3 length: 14 residues. The V end lost 2 bases, the J end lost 3 bases, and 8 bases lay between the germline ends. Germline CDR1 is MNHEY and CDR2 is SMNVEV (reference sequence). CDR3 DNA sequence: TGTGCCAGCAGTTTACAGGGGATCTACAATGAGCAGTTCTTC. This codes for CASSLQGIYNEQFF.

The rearrangement links TRBV28 to TRBJ2-5; 10 nucleotides match TRBD2. The trim removed 4 bases at V and 5 bases at J, leaving 10 bases unmatched. Germline V CDR1 and CDR2: MDHEN, SYDVKM. The CDR3 is 16 residues long. In DNA, the CDR3 is TGTGCCAGCAGTTGGGGAAGCGGGAGGGCCCGGGAGACCCAGTACTTC. Amino acid sequence: CASSWGSGRARETQYF.

DNA of the CDR3: TGTGCCAGCTCATATACCGGGACAGCGAACTATGGCTACACCTTC. It is translated as CASSYTGTANYGYTF. The rearrangement uses TRBV18 and TRBJ1-2; 7 positions agree with TRBD1. J gave up 2 bases and V 5 bases, and 8 bases lay outside the gene matches. Germline CDR1 is KGHSH and CDR2 is LQKENI. CDR3 length: 15 amino acids.

This chain links TRBV3-1 (or the pseudogene TRBV3-2) with TRBJ2-7, with 9 bases that match TRBD1. V dropped 4 bases and J dropped 12; count of bases not matched to a gene: 4. This CDR3 region has 11 residues. Germline-derived CDR1 and CDR2 are LGHDT and YNNKEL (reference sequence). This CDR3 is CASSPGTGSYF. The CDR3 DNA sequence: TGTGCCAGCAGCCCGGGGACAGGGTCGTACTTC.

The V and J genes are TRBV24-1 and TRBJ2-1; 8 bases map to TRBD2. Germline V gene data show CDR1 as KGHDR and CDR2 as SFDVKD. The CDR3 is 15 amino acids. Trimming cost V 5 bases and J 6 bases; bases outside gene matches: 8. CDR3 amino acids: CATSVLGGGPNEQFF. The CDR3 DNA reads TGTGCCACCAGTGTCCTCGGCGGGGGGCCCAATGAGCAGTTCTTC.

The gene calls are TRBV7-3 and TRBJ1-4, with D perhaps TRBD1 (6 bases). The CDR3 extends over 16 amino acids. Between the trimmed V and J ends, which lost 4 bases and 8 bases, there was a span of 20 bases. Germline CDR1 reads SGHTA; CDR2 reads FQGTGA. This CDR3 is CASSYGRGGWREKLFF. CDR3 sequence (DNA): TGTGCCAGCAGCTATGGTAGAGGGGGATGGAGAGAAAAACTGTTTTTT.